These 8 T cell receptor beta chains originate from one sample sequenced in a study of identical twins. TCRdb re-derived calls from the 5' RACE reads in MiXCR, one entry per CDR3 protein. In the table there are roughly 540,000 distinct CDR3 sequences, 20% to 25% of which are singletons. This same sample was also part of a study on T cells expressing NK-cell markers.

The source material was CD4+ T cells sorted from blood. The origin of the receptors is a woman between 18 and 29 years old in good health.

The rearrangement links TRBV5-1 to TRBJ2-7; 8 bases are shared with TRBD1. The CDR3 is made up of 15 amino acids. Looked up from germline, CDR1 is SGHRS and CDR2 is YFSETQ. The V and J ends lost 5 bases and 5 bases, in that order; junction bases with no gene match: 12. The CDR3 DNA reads TGCGCCAGCAGTCTTCCCGGGACAGGTAACCACGAGCAGTACTTC. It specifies CASSLPGTGNHEQYF.

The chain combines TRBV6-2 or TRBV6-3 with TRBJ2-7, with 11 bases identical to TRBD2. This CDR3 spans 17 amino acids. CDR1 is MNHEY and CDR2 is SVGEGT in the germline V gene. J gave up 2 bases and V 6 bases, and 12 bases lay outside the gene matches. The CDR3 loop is CASSPSSGRPQPYEQYF. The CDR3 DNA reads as TGTGCCAGCAGCCCCTCTAGCGGGAGGCCCCAACCCTACGAGCAGTACTTC.

The CDR3 reads CAISDSMNTEAFF. The CDR3 DNA reads as TGTGCCATCAGTGACAGTATGAACACTGAAGCTTTCTTT. The gene calls are TRBV10-3 and TRBJ1-1; D is undetermined. The CDR3 extends over 13 amino acids. The germline V gene has CDR1 ENHRY and CDR2 SYGVKD. Deletions cut 3 bases from V and 0 bases from J, with 5 bases between.

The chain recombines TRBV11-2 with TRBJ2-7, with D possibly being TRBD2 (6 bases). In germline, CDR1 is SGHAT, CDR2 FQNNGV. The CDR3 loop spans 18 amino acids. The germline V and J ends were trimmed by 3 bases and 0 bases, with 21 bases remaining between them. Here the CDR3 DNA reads TGTGCCAGCAGCTTTTCGGATTTCCTACGGGGGATCTCCTACGAGCAGTACTTC. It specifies CASSFSDFLRGISYEQYF.

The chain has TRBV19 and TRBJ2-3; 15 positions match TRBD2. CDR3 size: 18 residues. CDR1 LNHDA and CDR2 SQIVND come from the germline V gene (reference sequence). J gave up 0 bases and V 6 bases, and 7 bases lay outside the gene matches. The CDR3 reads CASSRTSGGVSSTDTQYF. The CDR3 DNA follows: TGTGCCAGTAGCAGGACTAGCGGGGGGGTTTCTAGCACAGATACGCAGTATTTT.

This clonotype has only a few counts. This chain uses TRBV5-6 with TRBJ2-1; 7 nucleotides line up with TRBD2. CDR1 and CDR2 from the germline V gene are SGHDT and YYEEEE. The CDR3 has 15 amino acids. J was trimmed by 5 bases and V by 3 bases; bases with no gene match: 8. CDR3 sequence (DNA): TGTGCCAGCAGCTCGGCGGGGGTTGGCCACAATGAGCAGTTCTTC. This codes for CASSSAGVGHNEQFF.

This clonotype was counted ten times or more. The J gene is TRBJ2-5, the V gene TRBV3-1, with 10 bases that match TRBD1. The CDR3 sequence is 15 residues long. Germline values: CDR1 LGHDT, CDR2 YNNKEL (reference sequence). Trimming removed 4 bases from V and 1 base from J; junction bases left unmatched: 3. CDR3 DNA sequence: TGTGCCAGCAGCCTCTGGACAGGGGGCCAAGAGACCCAGTACTTC. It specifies CASSLWTGGQETQYF.

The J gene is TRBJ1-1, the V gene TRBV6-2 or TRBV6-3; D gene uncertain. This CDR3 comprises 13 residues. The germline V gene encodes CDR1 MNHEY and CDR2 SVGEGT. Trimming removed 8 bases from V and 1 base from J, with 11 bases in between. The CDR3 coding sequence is TGTGCCAGCGACGGGAACAGGAACACTGAAGCTTTCTTT. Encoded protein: CASDGNRNTEAFF.